This T cell receptor (beta chain) stems from a study of blood T cell repertoires in COVID-19. Clones were sequenced by immunoSEQ multiplex PCR, and TCRdb holds only the in-frame ones, with some missing. The sample yields some 130,000 clones, more than 70% seen once. The CDR3 extends over 17 amino acids. Germline CDR1 reads SEHNR; CDR2 reads FQNEAQ (reference sequence). Trimming shortened V by 2 bases and J by 4 bases, and 20 bases separated the two germline ends. The chain joins TRBV7-9 to TRBJ1-2; maybe TRBD1 (6 bases). The specimen was peripheral blood. This TCR was sampled from a man between 65 and 79 years old with acute or convalescent COVID-19. The CDR3 protein is CASSLTTSGGRSYGYTF. The CDR3 DNA reads as TGTGCCAGCAGCTTAACCACCTCCGGGGGGCGCTCCTATGGCTACACCTTC.